One sample yielded the 26 T cell receptor beta chains listed below, sequenced in a study of CD8 T cells in Susac syndrome. About 0.5 to 1 ug RNA was reverse transcribed with random hexamers. TCRdb reprocessed the immunoSEQ multiplex PCR reads via MiXCR and lists one record per CDR3 protein. This table has under 200,000 distinct CDR3 sequences, around 95% appearing once. Sequencing input: CD4+ T cells from PBMCs. All receptors derive from a human donor with Susac syndrome.

The genes are TRBV3-1 and TRBJ2-7, with TRBD2 matching 9 bases. Germline V gives CDR1 LGHDT, CDR2 YNNKEL (reference sequence). V shed 5 bases, J shed 1 base, and the junction held 3 bases outside the gene matches. The CDR3 length is 14 residues. The CDR3 sequence is CASSSLAGSYEQYF. The CDR3 DNA reads TGTGCCAGCAGCTCTCTAGCGGGGTCCTACGAGCAGTACTTC.

V is TRBV3-1 and J is TRBJ1-2; the D gene is possibly TRBD1 (5 bases). The CDR3 contains 13 residues. Germline loops: CDR1 LGHDT, CDR2 YNNKEL (reference sequence). V was shortened by 0 bases and J by 7 bases, with 9 bases between the two germline ends. The CDR3 loop reads CASSQDYRIGYTF. The CDR3 nucleotides read TGTGCCAGCAGCCAAGATTACAGGATTGGCTACACCTTC. Drawing the rest from reference TRBV3-1 and TRBJ1-2, the complete variable domain is DTAVSQTPKYLVTQMGNDKSIKCEQNLGHDTMYWYKQDSKKFLKIMFSYNNKELIINETVPNRFSPKSPDKAHLNLHINSLELGDSAVYFCASSQDYRIGYTFGSGTRLTVV.

This clonotype was observed once. The genes are TRBV9 and TRBJ2-1; TRBD1 is a possible D gene (5 bases). The CDR3 contains 15 residues. V lost 0 bases and J 4 bases, leaving 11 bases between the germline ends. Germline CDR1 is SGDLS and CDR2 is YYNGEE. CDR3 DNA: TGTGCCAGCAGCGTAGTAGGGGTGTCATACAATGAGCAGTTCTTC. Its translation: CASSVVGVSYNEQFF.

J is TRBJ1-4 and V is TRBV4-1; D is undetermined. The V gene's germline CDR1 is MGHRA and CDR2 YSYEKL. The CDR3 is made up of 12 amino acids. V was cut by 10 bases and J by 6 bases, with 12 bases left in between. The CDR3 loop reads CATSGPYEKLFF. The CDR3 DNA reads TGCGCCACTTCGGGCCCCTATGAAAAACTGTTTTTT.

The chain combines TRBV24-1 with TRBJ2-1, with TRBD1 matching 7 bases. Germline CDR1 is KGHDR and CDR2 is SFDVKD. This CDR3 has 13 residues. Unmatched junction bases numbered 6, after V lost 4 bases and J lost 10 bases. The CDR3 sequence is CATSDWDSTEQFF. DNA for the CDR3: TGTGCCACCAGTGACTGGGACAGCACAGAGCAGTTCTTC.

The rearrangement links TRBV18 to TRBJ2-6; no clear D gene. The CDR3 runs 15 residues. Germline V gene lookup returns CDR1 KGHSH and CDR2 LQKENI. V lost 3 bases and J lost 0, with 6 bases in between. The CDR3 sequence: CASSPWRSGANVLTF. CDR3 in DNA: TGTGCCAGCTCACCCTGGCGCTCTGGGGCCAACGTCCTGACTTTC.

The chain combines TRBV5-6 with TRBJ1-2; D remains unclear. Germline CDR1 reads SGHDT; CDR2 reads YYEEEE. Trimming pared 1 base from V and 8 bases from J, leaving 9 bases between. This CDR3 is 12 amino acids long. As DNA, the CDR3 is TGTGCCAGCAGCTTGACTTTAGGAGGCTACACCTTC. Translated, it gives CASSLTLGGYTF.

The rearrangement links TRBV19 to TRBJ2-1; 8 bases match TRBD2. This CDR3 is 14 amino acids long. Germline loops: CDR1 LNHDA, CDR2 SQIVND (reference sequence). V shed 7 bases, J shed 13 bases, and the junction held 15 bases outside the gene matches. CDR3 amino acids: CASKQSTSAFYQFF. DNA for the CDR3: TGTGCCAGTAAGCAATCGACTAGCGCCTTCTATCAGTTCTTC.

This clonotype was detected only once. This rearrangement joins TRBV5-1 to TRBJ2-3, with TRBD1 matching 7 bases. The CDR3 is 15 amino acids. V shed 0 bases and J 6 bases; nucleotides not matched to a gene: 7. The germline gives CDR1 SGHRS, CDR2 YFSETQ. CDR3 sequence: CASSLAKGAGDTQYF. CDR3 DNA sequence: TGCGCCAGCAGCTTGGCCAAGGGGGCTGGGGATACGCAGTATTTT.

The V call is TRBV30, the J call TRBJ2-4; the D gene is possibly TRBD2 (7 bases). CDR1 is GTSNPN and CDR2 is SVGIG in the germline V gene (reference sequence). V lost 4 bases, J lost 1 base, and 23 bases lay in between. There are 18 residues in the CDR3. DNA for the CDR3: TGTGCCTGGACTAGACCCACACCGGGGGGCTTGGCCAAAAACATTCAGTACTTC. Residues: CAWTRPTPGGLAKNIQYF.

The CDR3 DNA is TGTGCCAGTAGTATCGGTGACAGGAGGAATCAGCCCCAGCATTTT. Encoded protein: CASSIGDRRNQPQHF. The rearrangement links TRBV19 to TRBJ1-5, with D possibly TRBD1 on 6 matching bases. The CDR3 has 15 amino acids. Germline V gives CDR1 LNHDA, CDR2 SQIVND (reference sequence). Trimming shortened V by 3 bases and J by 4 bases, and 13 bases separated the two germline ends. The full variable domain, with the rest looked up from reference TRBV19 and TRBJ1-5, is DGGITQSPKYLFRKEGQNVTLSCEQNLNHDAMYWYRQDPGQGLRLIYYSQIVNDFQKGDIAEGYSVSREKKESFPLTVTSAQKNPTAFYLCASSIGDRRNQPQHFGDGTRLSIL.

The chain uses TRBV27 and TRBJ2-1, with D possibly being TRBD2 (5 bases). Trimming cost V 5 bases and J 9 bases, with 14 bases left between them. Germline V gives CDR1 MNHEY, CDR2 SMNVEV (reference sequence). This CDR3 spans 13 amino acids. CDR3 protein: CASSPSRAGEQFF. DNA for the CDR3: TGTGCCAGCAGTCCCTCCCGCGCGGGTGAGCAGTTCTTC.

The genes are TRBV29-1 and TRBJ1-1; D not certain. CDR3 length equals 14 residues. Germline V gene lookup returns CDR1 SQVTM and CDR2 ANQGSEA. V was clipped by 7 bases and J by 3 bases, with 18 bases between them. The CDR3 is CSAAPGGVHTEAFF. The CDR3 DNA follows: TGCAGCGCTGCCCCGGGAGGCGTGCACACTGAAGCTTTCTTT.

This chain links TRBV4-1 with TRBJ2-1, with 9 bases lining up with TRBD2. Germline V gives CDR1 MGHRA, CDR2 YSYEKL. Trimming took 1 base from V and 15 from J; bases not matched to a gene: 10. This CDR3 region has 14 residues. The CDR3 region is CASSQGLPAGGLFF. The CDR3 nucleotides are TGCGCCAGCAGCCAAGGTCTACCAGCGGGAGGTCTGTTCTTC.

This chain uses TRBV11-1 with TRBJ2-1, with 10 nucleotides matching TRBD2. With V trimmed by 10 bases and J by 5 bases, 5 bases remained unmatched. The CDR3 length is 13 residues. Germline V gene data show CDR1 as SGHAT and CDR2 as FQDESV (reference sequence). In DNA, the CDR3 is TGTGCCACCCGGACTAGCGGTAACAATGAGCAGTTCTTC. It encodes CATRTSGNNEQFF.

This chain uses TRBV6-5 with TRBJ1-2, with D uncertain. The CDR3 contains 14 residues. Germline V gene data show CDR1 as MNHEY and CDR2 as SVGAGI. Trimming shortened V by 6 bases and J by 2 bases, and 13 bases separated the two germline ends. CDR3 nucleotide sequence: TGTGCCAGCAGCCAGACTTATACCAACTATGGCTACACCTTC. It is translated as CASSQTYTNYGYTF.

The chain combines TRBV4-3 with TRBJ2-5; possible D gene TRBD2, 6 bases. The CDR3 runs to 15 residues. V lost 0 bases and J 5 bases, leaving 13 bases between the germline ends. Per the germline V gene, CDR1 is LGHNA and CDR2 is YSLEER. CDR3 DNA: TGCGCCAGCAGCCAAGAACTAGCATCGCGGGAGACCCAGTACTTC. As protein: CASSQELASRETQYF.

This chain's CDR3 is CSAGGLGRYEQYF. CDR3 sequence (DNA): TGCAGCGCCGGAGGACTCGGACGCTACGAGCAGTACTTC. This rearrangement joins TRBV29-1 to TRBJ2-7, with D perhaps matching TRBD2 (5 bases). Between the trimmed V and J ends, which lost 7 bases and 3 bases, there was a span of 16 bases. Germline V gene lookup returns CDR1 SQVTM and CDR2 ANQGSEA. The CDR3 loop spans 13 amino acids.

The V gene is TRBV5-1, the J gene TRBJ2-2; D perhaps matches TRBD1 (5 bases). The germline gives CDR1 SGHRS, CDR2 YFSETQ. Trimming took 0 bases from V and 4 from J, leaving 7 bases between them. The length of the CDR3 is 14 residues. CDR3 sequence reads: CASSLGQSTGELFF. The DNA of the CDR3 is TGCGCCAGCAGCTTGGGACAGTCCACCGGGGAGCTGTTTTTT.

V is TRBV5-6 and J is TRBJ2-7; D tentatively reads TRBD1 or TRBD2 (5 bases each). The germline V and J ends were trimmed by 0 bases and 4 bases, with 14 bases remaining between them. The CDR3 length is 15 residues. The V gene's germline CDR1 is SGHDT and CDR2 YYEEEE. CDR3 coding DNA: TGTGCCAGCAGCTTGGCGGGACCCACAACATACGAGCAGTACGTC. Its protein product is CASSLAGPTTYEQYV.

V gene TRBV7-2 combines with J gene TRBJ2-5; TRBD2 is a possible D gene (6 bases). Germline loops: CDR1 SGHTA, CDR2 FQGNSA. The V end lost 6 bases, the J end lost 1 base, and 21 bases lay between the germline ends. The length of the CDR3 is 17 residues. The CDR3 here is CASSQWALGLGQETQYF. CDR3 coding DNA: TGTGCCAGCAGTCAATGGGCCCTGGGACTGGGCCAAGAGACCCAGTACTTC.

This chain connects TRBV11-3 to TRBJ2-7; 10 nucleotides align to TRBD2. Losses at the gene ends were 5 bases for V and 1 base for J; bases not matched to a gene: 5. Germline V gene lookup returns CDR1 SGHNT and CDR2 YENEEA. This CDR3 region has 15 residues. The chain's CDR3 is CASSKGTSVSYEQYF. CDR3 DNA: TGTGCCAGCAGCAAGGGGACTAGCGTATCCTACGAGCAGTACTTC.

The genes are TRBV20-1 and TRBJ2-1; 11 bases agree with TRBD1. This CDR3 contains 14 residues. CDR1 is DFQATT, CDR2 SNEGSKA, per germline (reference sequence). J lost 6 bases, V lost 3 bases, and 4 bases had no gene match. For the CDR3, the DNA is TGCAGTGCTAGGCGGACAGGGGGCCCCAATGAGCAGTTCTTC. Protein product: CSARRTGGPNEQFF.

The V and J genes are TRBV3-1 and TRBJ1-6; unclear D gene. The germline CDR1 and CDR2 sequences are LGHDT and YNNKEL (reference sequence). This CDR3 has 13 amino acids. Trimming took 3 bases from V and 9 from J, leaving 9 bases between them. As DNA, the CDR3 is TGTGCCAGCAGCCATTTCCCAATTTCACCCCTCCACTTT. Translating gives CASSHFPISPLHF.

The chain has TRBV7-2 and TRBJ2-1; no clear D gene. The CDR3 has 11 amino acids. The germline CDR1 and CDR2 sequences are SGHTA and FQGNSA. V lost 1 base and J 14 bases, leaving 9 bases between the germline ends. The CDR3 is CASSLGPEEFF. As DNA, the CDR3 is TGTGCCAGCAGCTTAGGCCCCGAGGAGTTCTTC. The full variable domain, its missing parts supplied by reference TRBV7-2 and TRBJ2-1, is GAGVSQSPSNKVTEKGKDVELRCDPISGHTALYWYRQSLGQGLEFLIYFQGNSAPDKSGLPSDRFSAERTGGSVSTLTIQRTQQEDSAVYLCASSLGPEEFFGPGTRLTVL.

Here the CDR3 DNA reads TGTGCCAGCAGCTTAGATTTACAGGGAGGCTATGGCTACACCTTC. As protein: CASSLDLQGGYGYTF. This chain joins TRBV11-2 and TRBJ1-2, with D maybe TRBD1 (6 bases). V lost 0 bases, J lost 4 bases, and 12 bases lay in between. The CDR3 is 15 amino acids. Germline CDR1 reads SGHAT; CDR2 reads FQNNGV.